This entry concerns a single TCR beta chain. Its antigen is as yet unknown. Sequencing of TCR beta drew on CD8+ and CD4+ T cells from blood. The RNA input was about 0.5 to 1 ug, and it was reverse transcribed with random hexamers. Using its own MiXCR run on the immunoSEQ multiplex PCR reads, TCRdb lists one record per CDR3 protein. Of about 300,000 distinct CDR3 sequences listed, about 90% are singletons. These data are taken from a study of CD8 T cells in Susac syndrome. The study, taken as a whole, reports: The study admitted that it had a relatively small number of individuals in its TCR sequencing and HLA analysis.

This CDR3 has 14 residues. V was cut by 4 bases and J by 5 bases, with 14 bases left in between. The TCR was taken from a human donor with multiple sclerosis. The chain is built from TRBV12-3 or TRBV12-4 and TRBJ2-5; D possibly matches TRBD1 or TRBD2 (5 bases each). Sequencing was done on a sample of CD4+ T cells from PBMCs. The CDR3 loop reads CASSWGPGGETQYF. The CDR3 DNA reads as TGTGCCAGCAGTTGGGGACCCGGCGGGGAGACCCAGTACTTC.